This TCR beta chain was profiled in a study of cytomegalovirus exposure and HLA in healthy donors. Study-level results: For TCR beta chains, V- and J-gene trimming was later linked to a missense DCLRE1C variant. Investigators reported some 150 TCR beta chains as tied to cytomegalovirus. Available immune exposure information covered CMV serostatus only.

This clone was observed a single time. Its matching antigen is unknown. A multiplex PCR was run with 60 Vbeta primers and 13 Jbeta primers. Some clones are missing from TCRdb's copy, which holds only in-frame ones; the method was immunoSEQ multiplex PCR. Here the sample spans about 190,000 clones, about four fifths being singletons. Germline V gene sequence: CDR1 MNHNS, CDR2 SASEGT. Trimming took 6 bases from V and 7 from J, leaving 15 bases between them. This CDR3 spans 14 amino acids. The rearrangement joins TRBV6-1 to TRBJ1-4; TRBD1 is a possible D gene (6 bases). Sequenced sample: PBMCs. This sequence originates from a man aged 50 or older in good health and CMV-seronegative. The CDR3, as DNA: TGTGCCAGCAGAGACACAGGGTGGAGTGAAAAACTGTTTTTT. Its translation is CASRDTGWSEKLFF.